These 5 T cell receptor beta chains came from one sample sequenced in a study of T cell repertoires in cytomegalovirus infection. No antigens are known for them. TCRdb reanalysed the reads using MiXCR and keeps one entry per CDR3 protein. The table lists approximately 600,000 distinct CDR3 sequences, almost 40% of them singletons, with 40% to 60% in the top ten. The source material was cultured PBMCs, sampled from culture after CMV antigen stimulation. These receptors were taken from a human donor in good health (CMV status not recorded). Some clones in this sample may be carry-over from other donors' samples.

The V and J genes are TRBV7-2 and TRBJ1-1; 9 nucleotides align to TRBD1. J lost 0 bases, V lost 1 base, and 18 bases had no gene match. The CDR3 runs to 21 residues. Germline-derived CDR1 and CDR2 are SGHTA and FQGNSA. As DNA, the CDR3 is TGTGCCAGCAGCTTAGAGGGCGTAACTGCTCGGACAGGGGCGGTGAACACTGAAGCTTTCTTT. Translated: CASSLEGVTARTGAVNTEAFF.

V is TRBV6-6 and J is TRBJ2-7, with 9 bases that match TRBD1. CDR1 MNHNY and CDR2 SVGAGI come from the germline V gene (reference sequence). V trimming: 10 bases; J trimming: 4 bases; junction bases outside the gene matches: 11. The CDR3 has 14 residues. CDR3 nucleotide sequence: TGTGCCACCAACCTCGGGACAGGGATGTACGAGCAGTACTTC. It specifies CATNLGTGMYEQYF.

The rearrangement links TRBV27 to TRBJ1-6; no definite D call. CDR1 is MNHEY and CDR2 is SMNVEV in the germline V gene (reference sequence). Deletions cut 3 bases from V and 9 bases from J, with 12 bases between. The CDR3 has 14 residues. The CDR3 region is CASSFRPGFSPLHF. CDR3 sequence (DNA): TGTGCCAGCAGTTTCAGGCCTGGGTTTTCACCCCTCCACTTT.

The rearrangement joins TRBV7-2 to TRBJ2-5; D perhaps matches TRBD1 (6 bases). Trimming left V 2 bases short and J 5 bases short, with 21 bases between. Per germline, CDR1 SGHTA and CDR2 FQGNSA. CDR3 length: 17 residues. Here the CDR3 DNA reads TGTGCCAGCAGCTTACCTAGAGTGGACAGCCACGAGGAGACCCAGTACTTC. Its translation is CASSLPRVDSHEETQYF. The full variable domain, completed using reference TRBV7-2 and TRBJ2-5, is GAGVSQSPSNKVTEKGKDVELRCDPISGHTALYWYRQSLGQGLEFLIYFQGNSAPDKSGLPSDRFSAERTGGSVSTLTIQRTQQEDSAVYLCASSLPRVDSHEETQYFGPGTRLLVL.

In its sample, this clonotype was seen a few times. The chain has TRBV5-5 and TRBJ2-1, with D perhaps TRBD2 (6 bases). V was shortened by 4 bases and J by 7 bases, with 12 bases between the two germline ends. The germline V gene has CDR1 SGHKS and CDR2 YYEKEE (reference sequence). The CDR3 consists of 13 residues. CDR3 region: CASSIGTVNEQFF. CDR3 nucleotides: TGTGCCAGCAGCATTGGGACTGTAAATGAGCAGTTCTTC.